This entry describes one TCR beta chain. The data were obtained in a study of blood T cell repertoires in COVID-19. Study context: Italy, Spain and the United States were the sources of the convalescent and acute COVID-19 samples. Sources were T cells, B-cell-depleted T cells, or PBMCs; the material itself was cDNA or gDNA.

Germline trimming cut 3 bases from V and 0 bases from J; bases unmatched to any gene: 7. From germline, CDR1 is SGHAT and CDR2 FQNNGV. The CDR3 extends over 16 amino acids. Methods used by the authors: From reference gene primer amplification, estimates of nucleated cell counts were derived. The table came from immunoSEQ multiplex PCR; TCRdb's copy has only in-frame clones and leaves some out. From that table come the V and J calls and clone size; the DNA was used to work out D and trimming. The sample has 150,000 to 200,000 clones, just over 85% seen once. This TCR derives from a man in his sixties with acute or convalescent COVID-19. What was sequenced was peripheral blood. This chain links TRBV11-2 with TRBJ1-1; 7 bases align to TRBD1. CDR3 in amino acids: CASSFSRGQLNTEAFF. The CDR3 DNA reads TGTGCCAGCAGCTTTAGCCGGGGACAGCTGAACACTGAAGCTTTCTTT.